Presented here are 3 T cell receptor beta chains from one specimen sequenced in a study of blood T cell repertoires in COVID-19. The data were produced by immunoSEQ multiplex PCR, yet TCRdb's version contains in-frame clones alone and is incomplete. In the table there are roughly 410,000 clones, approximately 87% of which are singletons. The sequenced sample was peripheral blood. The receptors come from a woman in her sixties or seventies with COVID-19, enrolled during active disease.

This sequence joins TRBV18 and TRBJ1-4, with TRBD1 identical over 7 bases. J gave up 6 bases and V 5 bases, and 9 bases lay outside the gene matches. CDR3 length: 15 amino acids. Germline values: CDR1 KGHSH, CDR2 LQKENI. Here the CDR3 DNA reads TGTGCCAGCTCATCGACCGGGACAGAGTATGAAAAACTGTTTTTT. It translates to CASSSTGTEYEKLFF.

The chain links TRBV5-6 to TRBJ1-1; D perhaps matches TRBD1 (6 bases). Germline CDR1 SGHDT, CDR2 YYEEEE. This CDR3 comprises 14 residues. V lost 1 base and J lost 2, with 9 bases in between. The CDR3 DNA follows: TGTGCCAGCAGCTTGCCAGGGGAAAACACTGAAGCTTTCTTT. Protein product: CASSLPGENTEAFF.

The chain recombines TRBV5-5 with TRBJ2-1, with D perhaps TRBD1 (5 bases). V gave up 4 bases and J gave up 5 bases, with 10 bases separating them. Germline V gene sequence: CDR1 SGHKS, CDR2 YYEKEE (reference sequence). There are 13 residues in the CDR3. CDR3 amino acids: CASSSDSHNEQFF. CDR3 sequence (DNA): TGTGCCAGCAGCAGCGACAGCCACAATGAGCAGTTCTTC.